The rows below give T cell receptor beta chains drawn from one sample of a study of blood T cells in healthy people across ages. TCRdb processed the 5' RACE reads anew with MiXCR; each CDR3 protein has one entry. This table has fewer than 800,000 distinct CDR3 sequences, around 25% appearing once. Another study also made use of these data, one on T cells of mothers and their children.

What was sequenced was blood. All receptors derive from a boy younger than 18 in good health. CDR3s include the opening cysteine and the closing phenylalanine or tryptophan. D genes are given only for firm matches. Some rows mark clone size as missing; the rest say once, few, many or name a class of expanded clone.

>TRBV14|few|TRBJ2-1|TRBD2
CASSTSGFEQFF
TGTGCCAGCAGCACTAGCGGGTTTGAGCAGTTCTTC
>TRBV3-1|NA|TRBJ2-7|NA
CASSQEGHGSYEQYF
TGTGCCAGCAGCCAAGAAGGACACGGGTCCTACGAGCAGTACTTC
>TRBV3-1|NA|TRBJ2-5|NA
CASSQDVRPQYF
TGTGCCAGCAGCCAAGATGTCCGGCCCCAGTACTTC
>TRBV3-1|few|TRBJ2-5|NA
CASSLTSNWDQETQYF
TGTGCCAGCAGCCTCACGTCCAATTGGGACCAAGAGACCCAGTACTTC
>TRBV4-3|NA|TRBJ2-5|NA
CASSQEGSGQETQYF
TGCGCCAGCAGCCAAGAGGGTAGCGGCCAAGAGACCCAGTACTTC
>TRBV2|NA|TRBJ2-7|NA
CASSEGGPYEQYF
TGTGCCAGCAGTGAAGGGGGTCCCTACGAGCAGTACTTC
>TRBV29-1|few|TRBJ1-2|TRBD1
CSVGQGRDGYTF
TGCAGCGTAGGACAGGGGAGGGATGGCTACACCTTC
>TRBV4-1|NA|TRBJ2-7|TRBD2
CATGLAGGEEQYF
TGCGCCACCGGACTAGCGGGAGGAGAAGAGCAGTACTTC
>TRBV10-1|NA|TRBJ2-2|NA
CASREQPNTGELFF
TGCGCCAGCCGGGAACAGCCGAACACCGGGGAGCTGTTTTTT
>TRBV5-4|NA|TRBJ1-4|NA
CASSQERAAAGEKLFF
TGCGCCAGCAGCCAAGAAAGGGCGGCAGCCGGGGAAAAACTGTTTTTT
>TRBV7-9|NA|TRBJ2-2|NA
CASSYRDKNTGELFF
TGTGCCAGCAGCTACCGGGACAAGAACACCGGGGAGCTGTTTTTT
>TRBV12-3/TRBV12-4|NA|TRBJ2-1|TRBD2
CASSRTLAGGYDNEQFF
TGTGCCAGCAGTCGTACATTAGCGGGGGGTTATGACAATGAGCAGTTCTTC
>TRBV29-1|many|TRBJ2-5|NA
CSVAVDQETQYF
TGCAGCGTTGCAGTGGATCAAGAGACCCAGTACTTC
>TRBV12-3/TRBV12-4|once|TRBJ2-7|TRBD2
CASSLEREDIPYEQYF
TGTGCCAGCAGTTTGGAGCGGGAGGACATCCCCTACGAGCAGTACTTC
>TRBV12-3/TRBV12-4|few|TRBJ2-7|TRBD2
CASSPPGLAGGLSYEQYF
TGTGCCAGCAGCCCCCCGGGACTAGCGGGAGGCCTCTCCTACGAGCAGTACTTC
>TRBV2|NA|TRBJ2-2|NA
CASSEARQGRTGELFF
TGTGCCAGCAGTGAAGCAAGGCAGGGAAGGACCGGGGAGCTGTTTTTT
>TRBV29-1|NA|TRBJ2-3|TRBD2
CSVEDRAGMADTQYF
TGCAGCGTTGAAGATAGAGCGGGAATGGCAGATACGCAGTATTTT
>TRBV7-9|few|TRBJ2-3|NA
CASSSGPSGADTQYF
TGTGCCAGCAGCTCCGGCCCCTCGGGGGCAGATACGCAATATTTT
>TRBV9|few|TRBJ2-7|TRBD1
CASSERGTGGADYEQYF
TGTGCCAGCAGCGAGAGAGGGACAGGGGGCGCTGACTACGAGCAGTACTTC
>TRBV6-1|few|TRBJ2-1|NA
CASSDRDTGFNEQFF
TGTGCCAGCAGTGACCGGGACACCGGGTTCAATGAGCAGTTCTTC
>TRBV7-2|many|TRBJ2-7|TRBD2
CASQREVPYEQYF
TGTGCCAGCCAGCGGGAGGTCCCCTACGAGCAGTACTTC
>TRBV20-1|NA|TRBJ2-1|NA
CSARDDLGSWYF
TGCAGTGCTAGAGATGATTTGGGGAGTTGGTACTTC
>TRBV24-1|NA|TRBJ1-5|TRBD1
CATSEGTVNNQPQHF
TGTGCCACCAGTGAAGGGACAGTTAACAATCAGCCCCAGCATTTT
>TRBV29-1|few|TRBJ2-7|NA
CSGRVSGGYEQYF
TGCAGCGGCCGCGTTAGCGGCGGCTACGAGCAGTACTTC
>TRBV11-2|few|TRBJ2-7|NA
CASSLAVAAYEQYF
TGTGCCAGCAGCTTGGCTGTAGCGGCATACGAGCAGTACTTC
>TRBV14|NA|TRBJ2-3|TRBD2
CASSPNRLASDTQYF
TGTGCCAGCAGCCCTAACCGACTAGCTTCAGATACGCAGTATTTT
>TRBV20-1|few|TRBJ2-5|TRBD2
CSASHATSGRAVGETQYF
TGCAGTGCTAGTCATGCGACTAGCGGGAGAGCGGTAGGGGAGACCCAGTACTTC
>TRBV6-6|NA|TRBJ1-2|NA
CASSPLGGPTRYGYTF
TGTGCCAGCAGTCCCCTGGGGGGTCCAACGCGCTATGGCTACACCTTC
>TRBV4-1|NA|TRBJ2-5|NA
CASRDPTETQYF
TGCGCCAGCCGAGACCCAACGGAGACCCAGTACTTC
>TRBV7-2|NA|TRBJ2-7|NA
CASSSQTYEQYF
TGTGCCAGCAGCTCCCAGACCTACGAGCAGTACTTC
>TRBV2|few|TRBJ1-2|NA
CASNRRDYGYTF
TGTGCCAGCAACAGGAGGGACTATGGCTACACCTTC
>TRBV24-1|NA|TRBJ2-3|TRBD1
CATLGTAGTDTQYF
TGTGCCACCCTAGGGACAGCAGGTACAGATACGCAGTATTTT
>TRBV4-3|few|TRBJ2-2|NA
CASSHGTGELFF
TGCGCCAGCAGTCATGGAACCGGGGAGCTGTTTTTT